These T cell receptor beta chains were read from a single sample in a study of early T cells in non-severe SARS-CoV-2 infection. TCRdb redid the calling of the 5' RACE reads with MiXCR, one entry per CDR3 protein. This table holds tens of thousands of distinct CDR3 sequences, less than 6.5% found once. Specimen: whole blood. These receptors originate from an adult who was a healthcare worker with PCR-confirmed SARS-CoV-2 infection or an uninfected control (not recorded which). CDR3s include the opening cysteine and the closing phenylalanine or tryptophan. Fields, in order: V gene, J gene, CDR3 protein.

>TRBV7-9|TRBJ1-4
CASTLTQGQLFF
>TRBV7-2|TRBJ2-7
CASSLDRGYEQYF
>TRBV11-2|TRBJ2-2
CASSPRTSGGTPGSCFF
>TRBV13|TRBJ2-3
CASSPPPWTSGSTDTQYF
>TRBV5-4|TRBJ1-2
CASSLDRGPLGGYTF
>TRBV7-2|TRBJ2-1
CASSRSPAAGAYNEQFF
>TRBV19|TRBJ2-7
CASRPTSGRVDEQYF
>TRBV9|TRBJ1-6
CASSLRDSYNSPLHF
>TRBV6-6|TRBJ1-3
CASSYILQLISGNTIYF
>TRBV5-6|TRBJ1-1
CASSFGRTGGYTEAFF
>TRBV6-1|TRBJ1-2
CASGTALYDYGYTF
>TRBV20-1|TRBJ1-1
CSQWDRLGPKAFF
>TRBV11-2|TRBJ2-3
CASSYDGNIDTQYF
>TRBV5-6|TRBJ1-2
CASRHRGSARGGYTF
>TRBV12-3/TRBV12-4|TRBJ2-3
CASTEGQVDTDTQYF
>TRBV7-8|TRBJ2-7
CASSLGGGVGYEQYF
>TRBV7-6|TRBJ2-7
CVSSSTTSYEQYF
>TRBV7-2|TRBJ2-4
CASSRDSGAKNIQYF
>TRBV6-1|TRBJ2-1
CASPRVLDGEQFF
>TRBV3-1|TRBJ2-1
CASSPSQGGVEQFF
>TRBV11-2|TRBJ2-1
CASSPDINEQFF
>TRBV20-1|TRBJ2-1
CSARAWNSYNEQFF
>TRBV7-7|TRBJ2-1
CASSKGLAGEFEQFF
>TRBV10-3|TRBJ2-3
CAISEPQGLAGGADTQYF
>TRBV5-4|TRBJ2-7
CASSLQGGREQYF
>TRBV7-2|TRBJ2-1
CASSLVGVGAYNEQFF
>TRBV20-1|TRBJ2-3
CSATTYGDHTDTQYF
>TRBV18|TRBJ2-7
CASSPRDRTEQYF
>TRBV7-2|TRBJ2-1
CASSLVSGAPPFF
>TRBV28|TRBJ1-1
CASSLIGVMNTEAFF
>TRBV5-1|TRBJ2-1
CASSLALYNEQFF
>TRBV6-6|TRBJ2-7
CASMTSSYEQYF
>TRBV2|TRBJ2-1
CASSRDRGGGPGNNEQFF
>TRBV20-1|TRBJ1-5
CSAGTGTSNQPQHF
>TRBV28|TRBJ2-4
CASSLLDVENIQYF
>TRBV3-1|TRBJ1-2
CASSLQGLHGYTF
>TRBV6-5|TRBJ2-7
CASSYRGQGDEQYF
>TRBV18|TRBJ2-7
CASSPQGSFQEQYF
>TRBV27|TRBJ1-1
CASSPYYGRDAEAFF
>TRBV20-1|TRBJ2-2
CSARDRGVSGELFF
>TRBV29-1|TRBJ2-7
CSVESPGTYEQYF
>TRBV7-2|TRBJ2-1
CASSTTSGGYNEQFF
>TRBV28|TRBJ1-5
CASSSPEGNQPQHF
>TRBV28|TRBJ2-1
CASRTMSSYNEQFF
>TRBV2|TRBJ2-7
CASSGDSEAYEQYF
>TRBV7-3|TRBJ2-3
CASSLNGWSSGGLGTDTQYF
>TRBV2|TRBJ1-6
CASEPQGTYNSPLHF
>TRBV6-2/TRBV6-3|TRBJ2-5
CASRPGLAEPYQETQYF
>TRBV20-1|TRBJ2-2
CSARSGTGELFF
>TRBV29-1|TRBJ2-1
CSVDRLADYNEQFF
>TRBV20-1|TRBJ1-3
CSASGVGNTIYF
>TRBV5-1|TRBJ2-1
CASSSDRVHEQFF
>TRBV11-3|TRBJ1-1
CASPSMNTEAFF
>TRBV20-1|TRBJ2-1
CSATDGENEQFF
>TRBV7-9|TRBJ2-5
CASSTGPGREKTQYF
>TRBV19|TRBJ2-1
CASSLKREAPYNEQFF
>TRBV24-1|TRBJ2-5
CATSDRHKETQYF
>TRBV6-5|TRBJ2-4
CASSLSGLAGLAKNIQYF
>TRBV5-5|TRBJ1-5
CASSFGPDQPQHF
>TRBV18|TRBJ2-7
CASSLGLADSYEQYF